This entry lists 15 T cell receptor beta chains sequenced from one sample in a study of T cells after yellow fever vaccination. From the 5' RACE reads, TCRdb called clonotypes with MiXCR, one entry per CDR3 protein. This sample carries some 320,000 distinct CDR3 sequences, about 10% of them seen once, and the ten largest clones take approximately 3%. The sample in question was CD4+ T cells sorted from PBMCs, obtained 45 days after the yellow fever booster vaccination. The receptors originated from a young man who received the YFV17D yellow fever vaccine.

This clonotype has more than one count but fewer than ten. The genes are TRBV4-3 and TRBJ2-5, with 7 bases fitting TRBD2. The CDR3 totals 15 residues. V lost 2 bases to trimming and J lost 2 bases; unmatched junction nucleotides: 5. CDR1 and CDR2 from the germline V gene are LGHNA and YSLEER. CDR3 in DNA: TGCGCCAGCAGCCAACATCTAGCGGTGCAAGAGACCCAGTACTTC. This codes for CASSQHLAVQETQYF.

CDR3 coding DNA: TGTGCCAGCAGCTTATTCCCTCAGGGCCAAGAGACCCAGTACTTC. This codes for CASSLFPQGQETQYF. The rearrangement uses TRBV7-6 and TRBJ2-5, with D perhaps TRBD1 (5 bases). Trimming shortened V by 2 bases and J by 1 base, and 11 bases separated the two germline ends. Germline V gene sequence: CDR1 SGHVS, CDR2 FNYEAQ. The CDR3 extends over 15 amino acids.

Many counts were recorded for this clonotype. V gene TRBV10-3 combines with J gene TRBJ1-2; tentative D call: TRBD1 (6 bases). This CDR3 is built from 16 residues. CDR1 is ENHRY, CDR2 SYGVKD, per germline. The V end lost 4 bases, the J end lost 6 bases, and 21 bases lay between the germline ends. The CDR3 loop is CAISARGGLRRDGYTF. CDR3 nucleotide sequence: TGTGCCATCAGTGCCCGGGGGGGGCTCCGACGGGATGGCTACACCTTC.

This clonotype turned up a few times. J is TRBJ1-2 and V is TRBV19; 7 nucleotides agree with TRBD1. After removal of 7 bases from V and 4 bases from J, the junction contained 9 bases not matched to a gene. The CDR3 is made up of 14 amino acids. Germline V CDR1 and CDR2: LNHDA, SQIVND (reference sequence). CDR3 coding DNA: TGTGCCAGTACAAGGGACAGTCGCCTCTATGGCTACACCTTC. It codes for CASTRDSRLYGYTF.

The V call is TRBV5-4, the J call TRBJ1-1; D unclear. The CDR3 is made up of 13 amino acids. Germline loops: CDR1 SGHNT, CDR2 YYREEE (reference sequence). Trimming removed 4 bases from V and 0 bases from J, with 7 bases in between. CDR3 nucleotide sequence: TGTGCCAGCAGCCCTTGGTTGAACACTGAAGCTTTCTTT. Translating it yields CASSPWLNTEAFF.

The chain combines TRBV7-6 with TRBJ1-3; D may be TRBD1 (5 bases). The ends were cut back, 2 bases at V and 2 bases at J, with 10 bases in the middle. The CDR3 spans 15 residues. CDR1 is SGHVS, CDR2 FNYEAQ, per germline. This CDR3 is CASSLYTGPGNTIYF. CDR3 DNA sequence: TGTGCCAGCAGCTTATATACGGGGCCTGGAAACACCATATATTTT. The complete variable domain, with remaining parts taken from reference TRBV7-6 and TRBJ1-3, reads GAGVSQSPRYKVTKRGQDVALRCDPISGHVSLYWYRQALGQGPEFLTYFNYEAQQDKSGLPNDRFSAERPEGSISTLTIQRTEQRDSAMYRCASSLYTGPGNTIYFGEGSWLTVV.

V usage is TRBV7-3 and J usage is TRBJ2-2; tentatively, D is TRBD1 (6 bases). The germline CDR1 and CDR2 sequences are SGHTA and FQGTGA. There are 16 residues in the CDR3. V was cut by 5 bases and J by 1 base, with 14 bases left in between. CDR3 bases: TGTGCCAGCAGCCCATTCGGACAGCTGAACACCGGGGAGCTGTTTTTT. Amino acid sequence: CASSPFGQLNTGELFF.

This clonotype was observed a single time. V gene TRBV6-6 combines with J gene TRBJ1-2, with 9 bases aligning to TRBD1. Germline V gene sequence: CDR1 MNHNY, CDR2 SVGAGI (reference sequence). The CDR3 has 18 residues. V gave up 3 bases and J gave up 1 base; unmatched junction bases: 12. This chain's CDR3 is CASSYGTGTALSNYGYTF. Here the CDR3 DNA reads TGTGCCAGCAGTTATGGGACAGGGACCGCTCTTAGTAACTATGGCTACACCTTC.

This clonotype came up a few times. The J gene is TRBJ2-7, the V gene TRBV21-1. TRBV21-1 is designated a pseudogene. The CDR3 consists of 14 residues. CDR3 sequence reads: CAILFVGGSYEQYV. The CDR3 DNA reads TGTGCCATCTTGTTCGTAGGGGGCTCCTACGAGCAGTACGTC.

This clonotype was picked up a small number of times. The chain joins TRBV27 to TRBJ2-3; perhaps TRBD1 as D (5 bases). The V end lost 7 bases, the J end lost 0 bases, and 32 bases lay between the germline ends. CDR3 length equals 21 residues. Looked up from germline, CDR1 is MNHEY and CDR2 is SMNVEV (reference sequence). The CDR3 region has the DNA TGTGCCAGCAAACGAGCTGGCAGCTGGGGCTTTCTCCACACTAGCACAGATACGCAGTATTTT. This gives the protein CASKRAGSWGFLHTSTDTQYF.

The sample holds a few counts of this clonotype. V gene TRBV7-6 combines with J gene TRBJ1-3; maybe TRBD1 (6 bases). CDR1 and CDR2 from the germline V gene are SGHVS and FNYEAQ. The CDR3 has 16 amino acids. Trimming removed 5 bases from V and 4 bases from J, with 18 bases in between. Here the CDR3 DNA reads TGTGCCAGCAGCCCCCGGGGAAGGGGGTCAGGAAACACCATATATTTT. Translation gives CASSPRGRGSGNTIYF.

The chain is built from TRBV11-2 and TRBJ2-1, with TRBD2 identical over 11 bases. With V trimmed by 4 bases and J by 11 bases, 16 bases remained unmatched. Germline V gene sequence: CDR1 SGHAT, CDR2 FQNNGV. There are 17 residues in the CDR3. Here the CDR3 DNA reads TGTGCCAGCAGCTCTCAATTACTAGCGGGGGCCCTAGCGAAGCAGTTCTTC. As protein: CASSSQLLAGALAKQFF.

This clonotype has just a few counts. The V call is TRBV4-1, the J call TRBJ1-5; D may be TRBD1 (6 bases). CDR1 is MGHRA, CDR2 YSYEKL, per germline. The V end lost 1 base, the J end lost 7 bases, and 20 bases lay between the germline ends. The CDR3 has 17 amino acids. The CDR3 sequence is CASSQGVLNGGRQPQHF. CDR3 DNA sequence: TGCGCCAGCAGCCAAGGAGTCTTAAACGGGGGCCGGCAGCCCCAGCATTTT.

A few counts support this clonotype. This rearrangement joins TRBV6-5 to TRBJ2-7, with D possibly TRBD1 on 5 matching bases. Germline assignment: CDR1 MNHEY and CDR2 SVGAGI. V was cut by 5 bases and J by 2 bases, with 16 bases left in between. This CDR3 has 15 amino acids. The CDR3 bases are TGTGCCAGCAGTCATGACAGTTCACCAACCTACGAGCAGTACTTC. This codes for CASSHDSSPTYEQYF.

The V call is TRBV6-1, the J call TRBJ2-2, with 7 bases aligning to TRBD1. The CDR3 has 13 residues. Losses at the gene ends were 10 bases for V and 2 bases for J; bases not matched to a gene: 4. CDR1 and CDR2 from the germline V gene are MNHNS and SASEGT. CDR3 sequence: CATGTDNTGELFF. CDR3 nucleotides: TGTGCCACCGGGACAGATAACACCGGGGAGCTGTTTTTT.